The source of this TCR beta chain is a study of T cell responses to AZD1222 COVID-19 vaccine. The CDR3 length is 16 residues. With 3 bases removed from V and 4 bases from J, the gap between germline ends came to 16 bases. The V gene's germline CDR1 is LGHDT and CDR2 YNNKEL (reference sequence). The protocol was immunoSEQ multiplex PCR, while the TCRdb copy is restricted to in-frame clones and leaves out a portion. This sample carries some 99,000 clones, more than 70% of them seen once, and the ten largest clones take approximately 16%. The rearrangement uses TRBV3-1 (or the pseudogene TRBV3-2) and TRBJ2-1, with a weak D call TRBD2 (6 bases). The receptor's source is an adult who received the AZD1222 COVID-19 vaccine. Here the sequenced sample was peripheral blood, taken 28 days after the second AZD1222 dose. As DNA, the CDR3 is TGTGCCAGCAGCCACATACGGGGGAGGATATACAATGAGCAGTTCTTC. Its protein is CASSHIRGRIYNEQFF.